What follows is one TCR beta chain and its context. Its specificity is not known. One junction end disagrees with the germline gene, perhaps due to a read error. Primers used in a second PCR of roughly 7 to 11 cycles were a sample-barcoded 5' primer and a J-beta primer mix. TCRdb called the 5' RACE reads again in MiXCR, with one record for every CDR3 protein. This table has 1 million or so distinct CDR3 sequences, almost 25% appearing once. The data were obtained in a study of blood T cells in healthy people across ages. Germline CDR1 is SGHKS and CDR2 is YYEKEE (reference sequence). CDR3 length: 13 amino acids. Findings of the study overall: Researchers judged that diversity estimates from one million T cells fell short of true values.

These same records also appear under a second study, on T cells of mothers and their children.

This chain connects TRBV5-5 to TRBJ1-1; 8 bases align to TRBD1. This receptor was obtained from a girl aged 2-10 years in good health. The specimen was blood. The CDR3 spells CASSVTGDTQAFF. The CDR3 DNA sequence: TGTGCCAGCAGCGTGACAGGGGACACTCAAGCTTTCTTT. The whole variable domain, remainder taken from reference TRBV5-5 and TRBJ1-1, is DAGVTQSPTHLIKTRGQQVTLRCSPISGHKSVSWYQQVLGQGPQFIFQYYEKEERGRGNFPDRFSARQFPNYSSELNVNALLLGDSALYLCASSVTGDTQAFFGQGTRLTVV.